The rows below give T cell receptor beta chains drawn from one sample of a study of long-term antiretroviral therapy in people with HIV. The method was immunoSEQ multiplex PCR; TCRdb's version includes in-frame clones alone and lacks a portion of them. Of fewer than 20,000 clones listed, around nine tenths are singletons. This material consisted of unsorted PBMCs, taken 0.5 years after starting antiretroviral therapy. The receptors come from a man between 40 and 49 years old with HIV. The CDR3 runs from the conserved cysteine through the conserved F or W.

v_call	j_call	cdr3_aa
TRBV4-1	TRBJ1-3	CASSQGAGGGFPGNTIYF
TRBV28	TRBJ2-7	CASSFLIYEQYF
TRBV2	TRBJ1-6	CASAGAYNSPLHF
TRBV10-1	TRBJ2-3	CASSAQGGTDTQYF
TRBV7-7	TRBJ2-7	CASSRDLSDEQYF
TRBV9	TRBJ2-2	CASSVGYSGVRELFF
TRBV6-1	TRBJ2-7	CASSEAPSIRFEQYF
TRBV5-1	TRBJ2-1	CASSLAASGGLYNEQFF
TRBV4-3	TRBJ2-3	CASSQDSSRPDTQYF
TRBV18	TRBJ2-1	CASSLRDPGNEQFF
TRBV2	TRBJ1-1	CASSLGGEAFF
TRBV18	TRBJ1-4	CASSPGQENEKLFF
TRBV25-1	TRBJ2-5	CASSDLRTGETQYF
TRBV11-3	TRBJ2-2	CASSLGGVNTGELFF